This TCR beta chain was profiled in a study of T cell changes during pregnancy in multiple sclerosis. The CDR3 has 15 residues. Germline V gene data show CDR1 as SGDLS and CDR2 as YYNGEE. V was pared by 0 bases and J by 9 bases, with 3 bases of the junction left unmatched. Clones were sequenced by immunoSEQ multiplex PCR, and TCRdb holds only the in-frame ones, with some missing. The sample lists about 30,000 clones, approximately 94% occurring once. Here the sequenced sample was CD4+ T cells from peripheral blood mononuclear cells, taken after pregnancy. This chain joins TRBV9 and TRBJ1-6, with 10 bases aligning to TRBD1. The source is a female donor with multiple sclerosis, enrolled in a pregnancy study. CDR3 sequence (DNA): TGTGCCAGCAGCGTAGAGGGGACAGGGGTTTCACCCCTCCACTTT. Its protein is CASSVEGTGVSPLHF. Based on the CDR3 plus reference TRBV9 and TRBJ1-6, the full variable domain is DSGVTQTPKHLITATGQRVTLRCSPRSGDLSVYWYQQSLDQGLQFLIQYYNGEERAKGNILERFSAQQFPDLHSELNLSSLELGDSALYFCASSVEGTGVSPLHFGNGTRLTVT.